These 30 T cell receptor beta chains came from one sample sequenced in a study of cytomegalovirus exposure and HLA in healthy donors. The repertoire was sequenced with immunoSEQ multiplex PCR; TCRdb's copy has only in-frame clones and lacks some. The sample shows approximately 150,000 clones, around four fifths of them seen only once. Sequencing was done on a sample of PBMCs. The receptors were sampled from a man in his thirties or forties in good health and CMV-seropositive.

This chain uses TRBV15 with TRBJ2-1, with D tentatively TRBD2 (6 bases). Germline V CDR1 and CDR2: LNHNV, YYDKDF (reference sequence). The V end lost 5 bases, the J end lost 4 bases, and 15 bases lay between the germline ends. This CDR3 contains 15 residues. CDR3 coding DNA: TGTGCCACCAGCGGCAGAGGAGGGTCGTACAATGAGCAGTTCTTC. This gives the protein CATSGRGGSYNEQFF.

V usage is TRBV6-1 and J usage is TRBJ1-6, with 9 positions matching TRBD1. CDR1 and CDR2 from the germline V gene are MNHNS and SASEGT. J gave up 7 bases and V 6 bases, and 4 bases lay outside the gene matches. The CDR3 loop spans 14 amino acids. CDR3 sequence (DNA): TGTGCCAGCAGACTTGGGACAGGGAATTCACCCCTCCACTTT. Protein product: CASRLGTGNSPLHF.

This clone was counted between two and nine times. CDR3 residues: CASSHSGGAGDTQYF. DNA of the CDR3: TGTGCCAGCAGCCATAGCGGGGGGGCCGGGGATACGCAGTATTTT. V and J are TRBV7-6 and TRBJ2-3, with 11 bases identical to TRBD2. Germline trimming cut 5 bases from V and 6 bases from J; bases unmatched to any gene: 7. Germline V gives CDR1 SGHVS, CDR2 FNYEAQ. The length of the CDR3 is 15 residues.

The chain couples TRBV19 to TRBJ1-3; D is unclear. CDR3 length equals 12 residues. Trimming stripped 5 bases from V and 8 bases from J, with 10 bases between. The germline V gene has CDR1 LNHDA and CDR2 SQIVND (reference sequence). The CDR3 loop reads CASSPGQHTIYF. The CDR3 DNA reads TGTGCCAGTAGTCCGGGTCAACACACCATATATTTT.

This chain connects TRBV27 to TRBJ1-2; 10 nucleotides line up with TRBD1. Trimming took 4 bases from V and 6 from J; bases not matched to a gene: 5. The CDR3 contains 14 residues. CDR1 and CDR2 from the germline V gene are MNHEY and SMNVEV (reference sequence). The CDR3 nucleotides read TGTGCCAGCAGTTCCCCGGGACAGGGGAATGGCTACACCTTC. It yields the protein CASSSPGQGNGYTF.

The V call is TRBV6-5, the J call TRBJ2-7; possible D gene TRBD1, 6 bases. The CDR3 length is 13 residues. V lost 8 bases and J 4 bases, leaving 15 bases between the germline ends. From germline, CDR1 is MNHEY and CDR2 SVGAGI. Here the CDR3 DNA reads TGTGCCAGCGGACGGGACAAGGCTTACGAGCAGTACTTC. Its translation: CASGRDKAYEQYF.

The gene calls are TRBV19 and TRBJ2-7, with D perhaps TRBD1 (6 bases). The V gene's germline CDR1 is LNHDA and CDR2 SQIVND (reference sequence). V lost 5 bases to trimming and J lost 0 bases, with 11 bases between them. The CDR3 covers 14 residues. The CDR3 reads CASSPRGGSYEQYF. CDR3 nucleotide sequence: TGTGCCAGTAGTCCAAGAGGGGGCTCCTACGAGCAGTACTTC.

This clone showed up just a few times. The same CDR3 can be traced to other DNA sequences in this sample. The chain links TRBV4-1 to TRBJ1-5; perhaps TRBD1 as D (5 bases). Trimming cost V 0 bases and J 2 bases, with 5 bases left between them. Germline lookup yields CDR1 MGHRA and CDR2 YSYEKL. This CDR3 has 14 residues. The CDR3 bases are TGCGCCAGCAGCCAAGAAGGGGGCAATCAGCCCCAGCATTTT. It is translated as CASSQEGGNQPQHF.

In this sample, this clone turned up a few times. This chain uses TRBV7-2 with TRBJ1-2; maybe TRBD1 (6 bases). This CDR3 has 15 amino acids. Germline lookup yields CDR1 SGHTA and CDR2 FQGNSA. Between the trimmed V and J ends, which lost 4 bases and 4 bases, there was a span of 16 bases. The CDR3 here is CASSSGHGSLYGYTF. The CDR3 bases are TGTGCCAGCAGCTCGGGACACGGCTCCCTCTATGGCTACACCTTC.

The rearrangement links TRBV9 to TRBJ2-1; TRBD1 agrees at 9 bases. This CDR3 comprises 15 residues. Germline CDR1 and CDR2: SGDLS and YYNGEE. V dropped 4 bases and J dropped 6; count of bases not matched to a gene: 8. CDR3 protein: CASSPRGTGSNEQFF. CDR3 nucleotides: TGTGCCAGCAGCCCCAGGGGGACAGGGTCCAATGAGCAGTTCTTC.

The chain links TRBV7-9 to TRBJ1-2; TRBD1 aligns across 8 bases. CDR3 size: 14 residues. The J segment lost 6 bases and the V segment lost 2 bases, leaving 5 bases of the junction unmatched. Germline-derived CDR1 and CDR2 are SEHNR and FQNEAQ (reference sequence). The CDR3 reads CASSLHQGAHGYTF. The CDR3 nucleotides are TGTGCCAGCAGCTTACATCAGGGGGCCCATGGCTACACCTTC.

This sequence joins TRBV13 and TRBJ2-7, with a weak D call TRBD1 (6 bases). The V and J ends lost 3 bases and 4 bases respectively, with 22 bases between them. CDR1 is PRHDT and CDR2 is FYEKMQ in the germline V gene (reference sequence). The CDR3 extends over 17 amino acids. The CDR3 is CASSFYDLGTPTYEQYF. CDR3 DNA: TGTGCCAGCAGCTTTTACGATCTTGGGACACCTACATACGAGCAGTACTTC.

The rearrangement links TRBV19 to TRBJ1-5; weak D call: TRBD1 (6 bases). Trimming left V 8 bases short and J 0 bases short, with 14 bases between. This CDR3 contains 15 residues. Per the germline V gene, CDR1 is LNHDA and CDR2 is SQIVND (reference sequence). Written as DNA, the CDR3 is TGTGCCAGTGATACAGGGAGAAATAGCAATCAGCCCCAGCATTTT. Protein: CASDTGRNSNQPQHF.

The rearrangement links TRBV30 to TRBJ2-1; 7 bases are shared with TRBD1. CDR1 is GTSNPN, CDR2 SVGIG, per germline (reference sequence). The CDR3 spans 13 residues. The V and J ends lost 2 bases and 12 bases, in that order; junction bases with no gene match: 10. CDR3: CAWSSKGAQGQFF. DNA of the CDR3: TGTGCCTGGAGTTCAAAGGGGGCGCAGGGGCAGTTCTTC.

This chain links TRBV2 with TRBJ1-5, with a weak D call TRBD1 (6 bases). The CDR3 extends over 15 amino acids. CDR1 and CDR2 from the germline V gene are SNHLY and FYNNEI. The V and J ends lost 5 bases and 4 bases respectively, with 15 bases between them. The CDR3, as DNA: TGTGCCAGCAGTATCTTACAGGGCTCGAATCAGCCCCAGCATTTT. Translating it yields CASSILQGSNQPQHF. The full variable domain, in which reference TRBV2 and TRBJ1-5 provide the parts outside the CDR3, is EPEVTQTPSHQVTQMGQEVILRCVPISNHLYFYWYRQILGQKVEFLVSFYNNEISEKSEIFDDQFSVERPDGSNFTLKIRSTKLEDSAMYFCASSILQGSNQPQHFGDGTRLSIL.

The chain couples TRBV19 to TRBJ1-2; D is undetermined. Germline assignment: CDR1 LNHDA and CDR2 SQIVND (reference sequence). V was cut by 7 bases and J by 1 base, with 16 bases left in between. This CDR3 has 15 amino acids. CDR3 DNA: TGTGCCAGTACCCCGCGGGCAGTCTTTAACTATGGCTACACCTTC. This codes for CASTPRAVFNYGYTF.

The V and J genes are TRBV2 and TRBJ1-2, with TRBD1 identical over 8 bases. The CDR3 spans 13 residues. J lost 2 bases, V lost 7 bases, and 3 bases had no gene match. Germline CDR1 SNHLY, CDR2 FYNNEI. The chain's CDR3 is CASTGDRNYGYTF. CDR3 in DNA: TGTGCCAGCACGGGGGACAGGAACTATGGCTACACCTTC.

The chain uses TRBV6-5 and TRBJ1-5; 10 bases match TRBD1. This CDR3 has 14 amino acids. V was pared by 5 bases and J by 7 bases, with 5 bases of the junction left unmatched. Germline-derived CDR1 and CDR2 are MNHEY and SVGAGI. CDR3 sequence (DNA): TGTGCCAGCAGTCCGGGACAGGGGACGCAGCCCCAGCATTTT. This codes for CASSPGQGTQPQHF.

The CDR3 region has the DNA TGTGCCAGTAGTATAGACCGTACAGGGGGCAATCAGCCCCAGCATTTT. This translates into CASSIDRTGGNQPQHF. The chain joins TRBV19 to TRBJ1-5; 7 bases map to TRBD1. J was trimmed by 2 bases and V by 0 bases; bases with no gene match: 4. The CDR3 has 16 amino acids. The germline V gene encodes CDR1 LNHDA and CDR2 SQIVND (reference sequence).

Points on this clone: The identical CDR3 is also encoded by other nucleotide sequences in the sample. The V and J genes are TRBV30 and TRBJ1-5; TRBD1 aligns across 7 bases. Trimming removed 3 bases from V and 0 bases from J; junction bases left unmatched: 5. Germline V lookup: CDR1 GTSNPN, CDR2 SVGIG (reference sequence). The CDR3 is 15 amino acids. CDR3 DNA sequence: TGTGCCTGGAGGGACCGGGACAGTAGCAATCAGCCCCAGCATTTT. Encoded protein: CAWRDRDSSNQPQHF.

This clone was found once. The chain recombines TRBV30 with TRBJ1-5; no clear D. V was pared by 1 base and J by 3 bases, with 7 bases between. The CDR3 sequence is 13 residues long. The germline V gene encodes CDR1 GTSNPN and CDR2 SVGIG (reference sequence). This CDR3 reads CAWSERHNQPQHF. In DNA, the CDR3 is TGTGCCTGGAGTGAGAGACACAATCAGCCCCAGCATTTT.

This chain links TRBV9 with TRBJ1-1; D is unclear. V was cut by 2 bases and J by 1 base, with 6 bases left in between. The length of the CDR3 is 13 residues. Germline V gives CDR1 SGDLS, CDR2 YYNGEE. In nucleotides, the CDR3 is TGTGCCAGCAGCGTCTCCGGGAACACTGAAGCTTTCTTT. Translated, it gives CASSVSGNTEAFF.

This chain uses TRBV6-6 with TRBJ2-7, with a tentative D call TRBD1 (5 bases). The CDR3 length is 11 residues. V was pared by 2 bases and J by 9 bases, with 8 bases between. CDR1 is MNHNY, CDR2 SVGAGI, per germline (reference sequence). CDR3 in DNA: TGTGCCAGCAGTTACCGACAGATGCAGTACTTC. Residues: CASSYRQMQYF.

This clone turned up a few times. The CDR3: CASSPGYGQYF. For the CDR3, the DNA is TGTGCCAGCAGCCCCGGGTATGGGCAGTACTTC. The chain couples TRBV14 to TRBJ2-7; D is ambiguous. V dropped 4 bases and J dropped 9 bases, with 10 bases sitting between them. CDR1 SGHDN and CDR2 FVKESK come from the germline V gene. The CDR3 covers 11 residues.

The chain recombines TRBV4-1 with TRBJ2-7, with 7 bases aligning to TRBD1. This CDR3 spans 17 amino acids. V trimming: 0 bases; J trimming: 2 bases; junction bases outside the gene matches: 10. Germline V gives CDR1 MGHRA, CDR2 YSYEKL. The CDR3 nucleotides read TGCGCCAGCAGCCAAGACCATAGGGACAGTTCGACCTACGAGCAGTACTTC. This gives the protein CASSQDHRDSSTYEQYF.

The chain has TRBV28 and TRBJ1-2; 10 nucleotides align to TRBD1. The CDR3 extends over 16 amino acids. Germline trimming cut 2 bases from V and 3 bases from J; bases unmatched to any gene: 6. The germline V gene encodes CDR1 MDHEN and CDR2 SYDVKM. The CDR3 nucleotides read TGTGCCAGCAGTTTAACCCCCGGACAGGGGGACTATGGCTACACCTTC. It specifies CASSLTPGQGDYGYTF.

There are a few counts of this clone. The chain carries TRBV19 and TRBJ1-2, with 8 bases identical to TRBD1. V was pared by 7 bases and J by 4 bases, with 11 bases of the junction left unmatched. The CDR3 has 15 residues. The germline V gene has CDR1 LNHDA and CDR2 SQIVND (reference sequence). CDR3 loop: CASTPGAGGAYGYTF. In DNA form, the CDR3 reads TGTGCCAGTACCCCAGGGGCAGGGGGCGCCTATGGCTACACCTTC.

The V and J genes are TRBV6-1 and TRBJ2-7; D remains unclear. This CDR3 is 16 amino acids long. The V gene's germline CDR1 is MNHNS and CDR2 SASEGT. V lost 0 bases, J lost 3 bases, and 15 bases lay in between. The CDR3 nucleotides read TGTGCCAGCAGTGAAGCGGTCCCTCGAGTAGTCTACGAGCAGTACTTC. The encoded protein is CASSEAVPRVVYEQYF.

J is TRBJ2-7 and V is TRBV4-2; 8 bases map to TRBD2. From germline, CDR1 is LGHNA and CDR2 YNFKEQ. This CDR3 is built from 15 residues. The ends lost 0 bases at V and 4 bases at J; junction bases unmatched: 5. The CDR3, as DNA: TGTGCCAGCAGCCAAGAAAGCGGGGGTGGGTACGAGCAGTACTTC. It yields the protein CASSQESGGGYEQYF.

This clone was seen a single time. V usage is TRBV29-1 and J usage is TRBJ2-4; 7 nucleotides align to TRBD1. The CDR3 loop spans 13 amino acids. V was pared by 4 bases and J by 7 bases, with 7 bases of the junction left unmatched. CDR1 is SQVTM and CDR2 is ANQGSEA in the germline V gene. CDR3 sequence reads: CSVGRAQGNIQYF. The CDR3 DNA reads TGCAGCGTTGGGCGGGCACAGGGGAACATTCAGTACTTC. Full variable domain (remainder filled in from reference TRBV29-1 and TRBJ2-4): SAVISQKPSRDICQRGTSLTIQCQVDSQVTMMFWYRQQPGQSLTLIATANQGSEATYESGFVIDKFPISRPNLTFSTLTVSNMSPEDSSIYLCSVGRAQGNIQYFGAGTRLSVL.